This T cell receptor (beta chain) was identified in a study of blood T cell repertoires in COVID-19. Study context: Researchers got acute and convalescent COVID-19 samples from the United States, Italy and Spain.

CDR1 and CDR2 (germline): SQVTM, ANQGSEA. The CDR3 is 12 amino acids. Between the trimmed V and J ends, which lost 7 bases and 7 bases, there was a span of 16 bases. Data came from immunoSEQ multiplex PCR; TCRdb stores just in-frame clones and leaves some out. This sample has fewer than 200,000 clones; roughly 90% occur once, and the top ten carry around 1.2%. This chain connects TRBV29-1 to TRBJ1-1; maybe TRBD1 (6 bases). Input material: PBMCs or T cells enriched from blood (not recorded which). The origin of this receptor is a human donor with acute COVID-19. The donor label of this sample is uncertain. CDR3 sequence: CSAELRTVEAFF. The CDR3 DNA reads as TGCAGCGCCGAACTAAGGACAGTTGAAGCTTTCTTT. The complete variable domain, with remaining parts taken from reference TRBV29-1 and TRBJ1-1, reads SAVISQKPSRDICQRGTSLTIQCQVDSQVTMMFWYRQQPGQSLTLIATANQGSEATYESGFVIDKFPISRPNLTFSTLTVSNMSPEDSSIYLCSAELRTVEAFFGQGTRLTVV.